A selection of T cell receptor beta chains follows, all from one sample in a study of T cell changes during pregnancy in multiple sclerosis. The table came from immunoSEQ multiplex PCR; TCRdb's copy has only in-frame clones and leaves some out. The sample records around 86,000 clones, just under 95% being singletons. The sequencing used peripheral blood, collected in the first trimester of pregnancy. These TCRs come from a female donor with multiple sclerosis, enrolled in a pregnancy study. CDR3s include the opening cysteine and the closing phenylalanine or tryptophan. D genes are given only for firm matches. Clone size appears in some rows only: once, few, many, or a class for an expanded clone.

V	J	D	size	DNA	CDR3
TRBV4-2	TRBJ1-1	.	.	TGTGCCAGCAGCCCGCAACCAGGGAACACTGAAGCTTTCTTT	CASSPQPGNTEAFF
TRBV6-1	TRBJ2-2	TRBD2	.	TGTGCCAGCAGCGAACTAGCGGGGGGTACCGGGGAGCTGTTTTTT	CASSELAGGTGELFF
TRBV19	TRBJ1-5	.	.	TGTGCCAGTAGTATTGTTCGGGGCAATCAGCCCCAGCATTTT	CASSIVRGNQPQHF
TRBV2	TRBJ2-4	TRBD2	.	TGTGCCAGCTCCCGGGGGGCGGGGGGGCTAGCCAAAAACATTCAGTACTTC	CASSRGAGGLAKNIQYF
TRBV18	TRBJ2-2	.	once	TGTGCCAGCTCACCACCGAGTACGAACACCGGGGAGCTGTTTTTT	CASSPPSTNTGELFF
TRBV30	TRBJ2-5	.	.	TGTGCCTGGAGTGTACGCAGGCAAGAGACCCAGTACTTC	CAWSVRRQETQYF
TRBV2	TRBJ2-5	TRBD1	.	TGTGCCAGAGGGGGACAGGGGCGGGAGACCCAGTACTTC	CARGGQGRETQYF
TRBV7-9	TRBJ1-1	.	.	TGTGCCAGCAGCTTTGGACAGAGGCTGAACACTGAAGCTTTCTTT	CASSFGQRLNTEAFF
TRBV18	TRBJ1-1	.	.	TGTGCCAGCTCACCAGGATACGGGTTTGAAGCTTTCTTT	CASSPGYGFEAFF
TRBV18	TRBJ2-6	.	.	TGTGCCAGCTCACCGAGTTACTCTGGGGCCAACGTCCTGACTTTC	CASSPSYSGANVLTF
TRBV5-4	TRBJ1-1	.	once	TGTGCCAGCAGCCAGGGTTGGGTGGTAGGCACTGAAGCTTTCTTT	CASSQGWVVGTEAFF
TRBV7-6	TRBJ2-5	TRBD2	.	TGTGCCAGCAGCTTAGAGAGGCTAGCGGGGATCCAAGAGACCCAGTACTTC	CASSLERLAGIQETQYF
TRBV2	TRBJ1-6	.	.	TGTGCCAGCTGCCAGGGCCGGTCACCCCTCCACTTT	CASCQGRSPLHF
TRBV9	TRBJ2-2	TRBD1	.	TGTGCCAGCAGCGTAGACGGGACAGGGATCGGGGAGCTGTTTTTT	CASSVDGTGIGELFF
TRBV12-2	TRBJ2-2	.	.	TGTGCAAGTCGCTTAGCCAATCAGGCATACACCGGGGAGCTGTTTTTT	CASRLANQAYTGELFF
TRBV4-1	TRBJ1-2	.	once	TGCGCCAGCAGCCAGGAGAAGGTCTACTATGGCTACACCTTC	CASSQEKVYYGYTF
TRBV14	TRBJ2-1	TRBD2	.	TGTGCCAGCAGCCGAGTCCGGGGGACTAGCGGGGGAACCTCTAACAATGAGCAGTTCTTC	CASSRVRGTSGGTSNNEQFF
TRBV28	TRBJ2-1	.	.	TGTGCCAGCAGCCAGACTTGGAGGGGTCCGTTCTTC	CASSQTWRGPFF
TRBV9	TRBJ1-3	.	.	TGTGCCAGCAGCCCCTTTGTGAGGGACACCATATATTTT	CASSPFVRDTIYF
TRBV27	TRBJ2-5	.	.	TGTGCCAGCAGTTACTCCCCAGTTACAGGGGAGACCCAGTACTTC	CASSYSPVTGETQYF
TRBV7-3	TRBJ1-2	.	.	TGTGCCAGCAGCCCATATGTCGGGTTTGACTATGGCTACACCTTC	CASSPYVGFDYGYTF
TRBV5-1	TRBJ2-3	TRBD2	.	TGCGCCAGCAGCAGGGAGGGGACTAGCGCAGATACGCAGTATTTT	CASSREGTSADTQYF
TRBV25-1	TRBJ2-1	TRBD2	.	TGTGCCAGCAGTGAATTCGGCGGGGGGGCCGATGAGCAGTTCTTC	CASSEFGGGADEQFF
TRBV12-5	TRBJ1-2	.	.	TGTGCTAGTGGACACCTTTATGGCTACACCTTC	CASGHLYGYTF
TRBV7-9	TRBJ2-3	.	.	TGTGCCAGCAGCTCACTAGGAACAGATACGCAGTATTTT	CASSSLGTDTQYF
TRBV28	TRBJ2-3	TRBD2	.	TGTGCCAGCAGACATAGCGGGTCTAGCACAGATACGCAGTATTTT	CASRHSGSSTDTQYF
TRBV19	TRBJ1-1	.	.	TGTGCCAGTAGTATCAAAATGAACACTGAAGCTTTCTTT	CASSIKMNTEAFF
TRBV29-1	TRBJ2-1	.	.	TGCAGCGGAGTTGGTCTCGGTGAGCAGTTCTTC	CSGVGLGEQFF
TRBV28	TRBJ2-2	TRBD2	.	TGTGCCAGCAGTTTTGCGGCTAGCGGGAGAACCGGGGAGCTGTTTTTT	CASSFAASGRTGELFF
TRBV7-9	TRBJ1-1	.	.	TGTGCCAGCAGTTCCGACACCGCTGAAGCTTTCTTT	CASSSDTAEAFF
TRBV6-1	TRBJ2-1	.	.	TGTGCCAGCAGTGGGGGGCCGGGACGTTCCTACAATGAGCAGTTCTTC	CASSGGPGRSYNEQFF
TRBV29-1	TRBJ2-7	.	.	TGCAGCGTTACGGGGACTCCCTACGAGCAGTACTTC	CSVTGTPYEQYF
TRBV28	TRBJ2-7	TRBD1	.	TGTGCCAGCAACGAGGACAGGACCTACGAGCAGTACTTC	CASNEDRTYEQYF
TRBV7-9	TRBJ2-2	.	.	TGTGCCAGCAGTTCGGGGTTCACCGGGGAGCTGTTTTTT	CASSSGFTGELFF
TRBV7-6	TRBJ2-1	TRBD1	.	TGTGCCAGCAGCCAACCGGGACAGGGCTACAATGAGCAGTTCTTC	CASSQPGQGYNEQFF
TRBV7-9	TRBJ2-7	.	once	TGTGCCAGCAGCCGTCCCCCTCTCGAGCAGTACTTC	CASSRPPLEQYF
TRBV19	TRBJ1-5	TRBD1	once	TGTGCCAGTAGCTCCTTCGGACAGGGTCGTCAGCCCCAGCATTTT	CASSSFGQGRQPQHF
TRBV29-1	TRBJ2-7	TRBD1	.	TGCAGCGTTCGACCTTACCGGGACAGTCTCTCCGAGCAGTACTTC	CSVRPYRDSLSEQYF
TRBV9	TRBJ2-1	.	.	TGTGCCAGCAGCGTAGAAGGGGGCAATGAGCAGTTCTTC	CASSVEGGNEQFF
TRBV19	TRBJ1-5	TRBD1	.	TGTGCCAGTAGTAACCCGACAGGGGGCCAGCCCCAGCATTTT	CASSNPTGGQPQHF
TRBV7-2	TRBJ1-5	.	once	TGTGCCAGCAGCCCGACCGGGAATCAGCCCCAGCATTTT	CASSPTGNQPQHF
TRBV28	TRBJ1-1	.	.	TGTGCCCTGAAGGTCCTCGAGGACACTGAAGCTTTCTTT	CALKVLEDTEAFF
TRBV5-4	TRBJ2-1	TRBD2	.	TGTGCCAGCAGCTCTATCGGGCTAGCGGGGGGCCGGGACTACAATGAGCAGTTCTTC	CASSSIGLAGGRDYNEQFF
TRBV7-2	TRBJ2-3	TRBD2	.	TGTGCCAGCAGCTCGGGGGGGAGCGGGGGCTCCGCGCAGTATTTT	CASSSGGSGGSAQYF
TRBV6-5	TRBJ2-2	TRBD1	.	TGTGCCAGCAGTTACTCGTTCACAGGACAGGCCGGGGAGCTGTTTTTT	CASSYSFTGQAGELFF
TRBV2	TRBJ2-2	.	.	TGTGCCAGCAGTGAACGGGGTTTTAACACCGGGGAGCTGTTTTTT	CASSERGFNTGELFF
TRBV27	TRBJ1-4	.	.	TGTGCCAGCAGTCGAGGGAGGCTGGGAAAACTGTTTTTT	CASSRGRLGKLFF
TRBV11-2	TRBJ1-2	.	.	TGTGCCAGCAGTCTAGGCTTAGGGGCCGGGCTCTATGGCTACACCTTC	CASSLGLGAGLYGYTF
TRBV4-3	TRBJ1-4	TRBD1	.	TGCGCCAGCAGCCCCGGGGACAGGGGGTCAGCAGCTAATGAAAAACTGTTTTTT	CASSPGDRGSAANEKLFF
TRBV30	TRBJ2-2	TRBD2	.	TGTGCCTGGACCACCTGGGCTAGCGGAGGAGGGGAGCTGTTTTTT	CAWTTWASGGGELFF
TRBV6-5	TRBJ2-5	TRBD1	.	TGTGCCAGCAGCGGGACAGCCCGTCAAGAGACCCAGTACTTC	CASSGTARQETQYF
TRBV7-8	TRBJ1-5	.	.	TGTGCCAGCAGCTTACCCGGGTTCAATCAGCCCCAGCATTTT	CASSLPGFNQPQHF
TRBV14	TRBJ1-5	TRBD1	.	TGTGCCAGCAGCCAAGGGAGACAGGGTACCGGTATGAGCAATCAGCCCCAGCATTTT	CASSQGRQGTGMSNQPQHF
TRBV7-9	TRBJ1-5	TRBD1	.	TGTGCCAGCAGTACAGGGGGAGCGTATCAGCCCCAGCATTTT	CASSTGGAYQPQHF